Below are 3 T cell receptor beta chains sequenced from a single sample in a study of graft-versus-host responses after intestinal transplantation. The repertoire was sequenced with immunoSEQ multiplex PCR; TCRdb's copy has only in-frame clones and lacks some. The profile covers under 150,000 clones, with 90% appearing a single time and about 0.18% taken by the ten largest. These receptors have no known antigen. Material: unstimulated CD4+ T cells sorted from spleen or lymph node cells, obtained before intestinal transplant. Receptors originate from a human donor who received an intestinal transplant.

V gene TRBV30 combines with J gene TRBJ1-1; D possibly corresponds to TRBD1 (5 bases). The CDR3 totals 11 residues. The ends were cut back, 5 bases at V and 11 bases at J, with 15 bases in the middle. Germline V gene data show CDR1 as GTSNPN and CDR2 as SVGIG (reference sequence). The CDR3: CAWAIGAGAFF. CDR3 nucleotide sequence: TGTGCCTGGGCCATAGGGGCCGGGGCTTTCTTT.

V gene TRBV4-1 combines with J gene TRBJ1-4, with unresolved D. The CDR3 runs 13 residues. CDR1 and CDR2 (germline): MGHRA, YSYEKL. V shed 4 bases and J shed 7 bases, with 10 bases lying between them. The CDR3 is CASSRVRGEKLFF. The CDR3 DNA is TGCGCCAGCAGCCGGGTCCGGGGTGAAAAACTGTTTTTT.

The CDR3 here is CASSPSGQVITDTQYF. Here the CDR3 DNA reads TGTGCCAGCAGCCCCTCGGGACAGGTGATTACAGATACGCAGTATTTT. J is TRBJ2-3 and V is TRBV7-2; 8 bases are a match to TRBD1. The germline gives CDR1 SGHTA, CDR2 FQGNSA. The CDR3 contains 16 residues. After removal of 5 bases from V and 3 bases from J, the junction contained 10 bases not matched to a gene.